This T cell receptor beta chain was profiled in a study of shared clonotypes between healthy human individuals. General observations from the study: Generation of non-shared clonotypes was less probable than generation of clonotypes shared by all four donors.

Germline V gene lookup returns CDR1 SNHLY and CDR2 FYNNEI. Trimming stripped 6 bases from V and 0 bases from J, with 13 bases between. The CDR3 runs to 15 residues. Turning to this clone: Antigen unknown.

Libraries were prepared by immunoSEQ multiplex PCR; TCRdb keeps only in-frame clonotypes and omits some of them. In the table there are about 1.1 million clones, around three quarters of which are singletons. The specimen sequenced was memory CD4+ T cells from PBMCs. As for subset: CD45RA-negative fraction. The chain employs TRBV2 and TRBJ2-3, with D possibly being TRBD1 (5 bases). The sequence came from a man between 18 and 29 years old in good health. Some clones in this sample may be carry-over from other donors' samples. The CDR3 loop reads CASRTDDSSTDTQYF. The CDR3, as DNA: TGTGCCAGCAGGACAGATGACTCTAGCACAGATACGCAGTATTTT.